This is a list of T cell receptor beta chains from one sample in a study of blood T cell repertoires in COVID-19. This table comes from immunoSEQ multiplex PCR, and its TCRdb copy is limited to in-frame clones, with some not included. The table has 95,000 to 100,000 clones, about 80% seen once. Sequencing was performed on peripheral blood. The receptors originated from a man between 65 and 79 years old with acute or convalescent COVID-19. Each CDR3 is given with its conserved first and last residue. D genes are given only for firm matches. Clone size, where shown, is once, few, many, or a class for clones that have expanded.

j_gene	abundance	v_gene	d_gene	len	CDR3aa	CDR3nt
TRBJ2-1	-	TRBV6-5	TRBD1	15	CASSSSGTGGFEQFF	TGTGCCAGCAGTTCATCCGGGACAGGGGGCTTTGAGCAGTTCTTC
TRBJ1-5	few	TRBV12-3/TRBV12-4	-	13	CASSQQGNQPQHF	TGTGCCAGCAGCCAACAGGGCAATCAGCCCCAGCATTTT
TRBJ2-7	-	TRBV2	-	11	CASGRLYEQYF	TGTGCCAGCGGCAGACTCTACGAGCAGTACTTC
TRBJ1-1	-	TRBV24-1	-	13	CATSESANTEAFF	TGTGCCACCAGTGAGAGCGCGAACACTGAAGCTTTCTTT
TRBJ1-3	-	TRBV9	-	15	CASSGRTRSYDTIYF	TGTGCCAGCAGCGGAAGGACAAGGTCGTATGACACCATATATTTT
TRBJ2-1	-	TRBV18	-	15	CASSPGGASYNEQFF	TGTGCCAGCTCACCCGGCGGGGCATCCTACAATGAACAGTTCTTC
TRBJ1-1	-	TRBV6-2/TRBV6-3	-	20	CASSYRGFSGVDARLTEAFF	TGTGCCAGCAGTTACAGGGGATTCTCTGGGGTTGACGCTAGACTCACTGAAGCTTTCTTT
TRBJ1-2	-	TRBV7-9	TRBD1	15	CASSLGQGSNYGYTF	TGTGCCAGCAGCTTAGGACAGGGGAGTAACTATGGCTACACCTTC
TRBJ2-7	few	TRBV4-3	-	14	CASSQRTPSYEQYF	TGCGCCAGCAGCCAACGAACACCTTCCTACGAGCAGTACTTC
TRBJ1-1	-	TRBV3-1/TRBV3-2	-	15	CASSQATGFNTEAFF	TGTGCCAGCAGCCAAGCGACAGGATTTAACACTGAAGCTTTCTTT
TRBJ2-2	once	TRBV18	TRBD2	17	CASSRGGAGLNTGELFF	TGTGCCAGCTCCCGCGGGGGAGCGGGACTGAACACCGGGGAGCTGTTTTTT
TRBJ1-2	-	TRBV30	-	11	CAWSARGGYTF	TGTGCCTGGAGTGCACGGGGTGGCTACACCTTC
TRBJ1-1	once	TRBV9	-	15	CASSVGGQLNTEAFF	TGTGCCAGCAGCGTAGGTGGACAGCTAAACACTGAAGCTTTCTTT
TRBJ2-7	-	TRBV7-2	TRBD2	16	CASSFSPSGGRYEQYF	TGTGCCAGCAGTTTCTCCCCTAGCGGGGGGAGGTACGAGCAGTACTTC
TRBJ2-7	-	TRBV7-2	TRBD1	13	CASRGQDRYEQYF	TGTGCCAGCAGGGGACAGGACCGCTACGAGCAGTACTTC
TRBJ1-2	few	TRBV27	TRBD1	15	CASSPHDRGLRGYTF	TGTGCCAGCAGTCCCCATGACAGGGGGCTGCGGGGCTACACCTTC
TRBJ1-2	-	TRBV10-3	TRBD1	12	CAISRDSGSYTF	TGTGCCATCAGTCGGGACAGCGGTAGCTACACCTTC
TRBJ2-5	-	TRBV7-3	-	13	CASSFRRQETQYF	TGTGCCAGCAGCTTTAGAAGACAAGAGACCCAGTACTTC
TRBJ2-7	-	TRBV27	-	14	CASSLRRQDYEQYF	TGTGCCAGCAGTTTACGGCGACAGGACTACGAGCAGTACTTC
TRBJ2-7	-	TRBV12-3/TRBV12-4	-	13	CASSPGGTYEQYF	TGTGCCAGCAGTCCGGGCGGGACCTACGAGCAGTACTTC
TRBJ2-6	-	TRBV5-1	TRBD1	16	CASRTGGPSGANVLTF	TGCGCCAGCCGGACAGGGGGCCCCAGTGGGGCCAACGTCCTGACTTTC
TRBJ1-1	-	TRBV6-1	TRBD1	14	CASSEGQLNTEAFF	TGTGCCAGCAGTGAGGGACAGCTGAACACTGAAGCTTTCTTT
TRBJ2-1	-	TRBV10-3	-	13	CAISDRLYNEQFF	TGTGCCATCAGTGATCGACTCTACAATGAGCAGTTCTTC
TRBJ1-5	-	TRBV28	-	14	CASSLSGGNQPQHF	TGTGCCAGCAGTTTATCAGGGGGCAATCAGCCCCAGCATTTT
TRBJ2-7	-	TRBV18	-	16	CASSESMGRDIDEQYF	TGTGCCAGCTCAGAGTCCATGGGCAGGGATATCGACGAGCAGTACTTC
TRBJ2-7	-	TRBV18	-	13	CASSLQGLYEQYF	TGTGCCAGCTCCCTCCAGGGGTTGTACGAGCAGTACTTC
TRBJ2-3	-	TRBV24-1	TRBD2	17	CATSDLAPREGRDTQYF	TGTGCCACCAGTGATTTGGCCCCTCGGGAGGGCCGGGATACGCAGTATTTT
TRBJ2-7	few	TRBV28	TRBD2	15	CASRPRTSGSYEQYF	TGTGCCAGCAGACCAAGGACTAGCGGCTCCTACGAGCAGTACTTC
TRBJ1-1	-	TRBV5-1	TRBD1	15	CASSPETGLNTEAFF	TGCGCCAGCAGCCCGGAGACAGGGCTGAACACTGAAGCTTTCTTT
TRBJ2-7	-	TRBV5-1	-	15	CASSLGRGPGNEQYF	TGCGCCAGCAGCTTGGGGCGGGGCCCGGGTAACGAGCAGTACTTC
TRBJ2-1	-	TRBV15	TRBD2	16	CATREASGSSYNEQFF	TGTGCCACCAGAGAAGCTAGCGGGAGCTCCTACAATGAGCAGTTCTTC
TRBJ2-5	-	TRBV3-1/TRBV3-2	TRBD2	17	CASSQSPLAGVAETQYF	TGTGCCAGCAGCCAATCCCCGCTAGCGGGAGTTGCGGAGACCCAGTACTTC
TRBJ1-5	few	TRBV5-5	-	13	CASSQRGSQPQHF	TGTGCCAGCAGTCAGAGAGGTAGTCAGCCCCAGCATTTT
TRBJ1-1	-	TRBV27	-	14	CASHIGGRNTEAFF	TGTGCCAGCCATATCGGGGGGCGAAACACTGAAGCTTTCTTT
TRBJ2-7	few	TRBV28	-	14	CATAGFPSTYEQYF	TGTGCCACTGCAGGGTTCCCCTCTACCTACGAGCAGTACTTC
TRBJ2-3	-	TRBV11-2	-	13	CASSLKAGDTQYF	TGTGCCAGCAGCTTAAAGGCGGGAGATACGCAGTATTTT
TRBJ1-1	-	TRBV3-1/TRBV3-2	-	15	CASSQEGALNTEAFF	TGTGCCAGCAGCCAAGAGGGGGCCTTGAACACTGAAGCTTTCTTT
TRBJ1-5	-	TRBV7-6	-	21	CASSSLHSPEFSRYSNQPQHF	TGTGCCAGCAGCTCCCTACATTCTCCGGAATTCAGCAGGTATAGCAATCAGCCCCAGCATTTT
TRBJ2-5	-	TRBV11-1	-	15	CASSLSRGIGETQYF	TGTGCCAGCAGCTTGTCCCGAGGGATAGGAGAGACCCAGTACTTC
TRBJ1-6	-	TRBV30	-	17	CAWRGPGLSSYNSPLHF	TGTGCCTGGAGGGGTCCGGGACTCAGCTCCTATAATTCACCCCTCCACTTT
TRBJ1-3	-	TRBV5-1	-	18	CARTMVELQGSPGNTIYF	TGCGCCAGAACCATGGTAGAGCTACAGGGATCTCCTGGAAACACCATATATTTT